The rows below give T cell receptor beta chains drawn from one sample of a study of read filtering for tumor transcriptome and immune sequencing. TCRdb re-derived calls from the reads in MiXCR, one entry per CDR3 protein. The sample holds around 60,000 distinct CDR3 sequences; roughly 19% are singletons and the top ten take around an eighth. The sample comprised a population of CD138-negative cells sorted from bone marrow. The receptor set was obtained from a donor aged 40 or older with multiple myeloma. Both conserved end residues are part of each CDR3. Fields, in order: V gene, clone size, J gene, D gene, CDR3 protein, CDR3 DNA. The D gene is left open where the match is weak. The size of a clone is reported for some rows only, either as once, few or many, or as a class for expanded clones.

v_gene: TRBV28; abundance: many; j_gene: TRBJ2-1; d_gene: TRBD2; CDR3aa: CASSSVAGGSYNEQFF; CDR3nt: TGTGCCAGCAGTTCCGTCGCGGGGGGTAGCTACAATGAGCAGTTCTTC
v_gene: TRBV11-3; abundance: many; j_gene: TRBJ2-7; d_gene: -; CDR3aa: CASSPGHDSHEQYF; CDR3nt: TGTGCCAGCAGCCCCGGACACGACTCACACGAGCAGTACTTC
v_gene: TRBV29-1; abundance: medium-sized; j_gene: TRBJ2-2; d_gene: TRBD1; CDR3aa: CSVVKQGADGELFF; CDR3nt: TGCAGCGTTGTTAAACAGGGGGCGGACGGGGAGCTGTTTTTT
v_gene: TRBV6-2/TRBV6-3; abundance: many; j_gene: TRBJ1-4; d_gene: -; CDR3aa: CASSHGQELFF; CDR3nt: TGTGCCAGCAGCCACGGACAAGAACTGTTTTTT
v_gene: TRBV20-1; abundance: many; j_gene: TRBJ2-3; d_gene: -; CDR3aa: CSAPPRVVTDTQYF; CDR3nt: TGCAGTGCTCCACCCAGGGTTGTCACAGATACGCAGTATTTT
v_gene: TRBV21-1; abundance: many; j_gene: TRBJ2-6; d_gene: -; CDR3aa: CASPSGDAGANVLTF; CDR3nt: TGTGCCAGCCCTAGCGGCGACGCAGGGGCCAACGTCCTGACTTTC
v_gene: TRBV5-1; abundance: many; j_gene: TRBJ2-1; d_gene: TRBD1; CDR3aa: CASLLGTGGLTEQFF; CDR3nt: TGCGCCAGCCTTTTGGGGACAGGGGGCCTTACTGAGCAGTTCTTC
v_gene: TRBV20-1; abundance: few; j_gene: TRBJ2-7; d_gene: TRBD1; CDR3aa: CSATGGVPHEQYF; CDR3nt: TGCAGTGCAACAGGGGGAGTTCCCCACGAGCAGTACTTC
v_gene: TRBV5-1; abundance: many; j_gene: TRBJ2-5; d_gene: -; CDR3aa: CASSLTGWYQETQYF; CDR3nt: TGCGCCAGCAGCTTAACGGGATGGTACCAAGAGACCCAGTACTTC
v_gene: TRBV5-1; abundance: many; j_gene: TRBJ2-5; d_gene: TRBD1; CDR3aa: CASSLLGQPAETQYF; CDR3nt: TGCGCCAGCAGCTTGTTGGGACAGCCCGCGGAGACCCAGTACTTC
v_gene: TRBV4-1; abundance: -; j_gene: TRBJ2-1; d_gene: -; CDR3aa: CASSQSTTGYNEQFF; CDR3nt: TGCGCCAGCAGCCAATCGACTACCGGATACAACGAGCAGTTCTTC
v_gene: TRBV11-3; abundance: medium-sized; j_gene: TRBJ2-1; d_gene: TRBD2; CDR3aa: CASSLDGGSRNEQFF; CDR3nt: TGTGCCAGCAGCTTAGACGGCGGGAGTCGGAATGAGCAGTTCTTC
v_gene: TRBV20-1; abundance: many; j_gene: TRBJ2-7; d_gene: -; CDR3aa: CSASRPRSSLGEQYF; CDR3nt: TGCAGTGCTAGTCGCCCCCGAAGCTCCCTGGGGGAGCAGTACTTC
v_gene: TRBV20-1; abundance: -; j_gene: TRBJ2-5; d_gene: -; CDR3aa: CSASPQQETQYF; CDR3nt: TGCAGTGCTAGCCCACAGCAGGAGACCCAGTACTTC
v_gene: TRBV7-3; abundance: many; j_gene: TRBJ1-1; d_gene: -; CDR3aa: CASSLGGGSMAEAFF; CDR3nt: TGTGCCAGCAGCTTAGGCGGCGGATCCATGGCTGAAGCTTTCTTT